This T cell receptor beta chain is from a study of blood T cells in healthy people across ages. Study findings and constraints: The study found TCR beta diversity correlated strongly with naive T cell percentage.

Together with a sample-barcoded 5' primer, a J-beta primer mix was included in a second PCR lasting roughly 7 to 11 cycles. Each single sample gave us at least 3 million CDR3-containing paired-end reads. TCRdb used MiXCR to reprocess the 5' RACE reads, holding one entry per CDR3 protein. The sample records hundreds of thousands of distinct CDR3 sequences, under 45% being singletons. On this clonotype: Its antigen remains unidentified.

The CDR3 length is 15 residues. V dropped 3 bases and J dropped 3 bases, with 15 bases sitting between them. The sequenced material came from blood. This receptor was taken from a man in his sixties in good health. V usage is TRBV12-3 or TRBV12-4 and J usage is TRBJ2-7, with D possibly TRBD2 on 6 matching bases. CDR3 in amino acids: CASSLEGSRRYEQYF. Here the CDR3 DNA reads TGTGCCAGCAGTTTGGAGGGGTCACGTCGCTACGAGCAGTACTTC.